The 20 T cell receptor beta chains listed next were all sequenced from one sample in a study of blood T cells in healthy people across ages (dated by TCRdb to the mid-2010s). The library was made by 5' RACE. Sequencing relied on an Illumina HiSeq 2500. A second PCR of about 7 to 12 cycles was run with a J-beta primer mix and a sample-barcoded 5' primer. Using fastp at Q25 and MiXCR, TCRdb reprocessed the public reads and kept productive beta chains. CDR3 protein sequences are deduplicated, and each keeps its most common genes and DNA. The sample has 1 million or so distinct CDR3 sequences on record, 35% to 55% of them singletons. Together, the top ten hold 18% of the sample. Sequencing input: blood. The receptors shown here come from a woman aged 55-75 years in good health.

The J gene is TRBJ2-1, the V gene TRBV20-1, with 12 positions matching TRBD2. The CDR3 runs 18 residues. CDR1 is DFQATT, CDR2 SNEGSKA, per germline (reference sequence). Germline trimming cut 5 bases from V and 6 bases from J; bases unmatched to any gene: 17. Here the CDR3 reads CSAGTGTSGRKGPNEQFF. The CDR3 nucleotides are TGCAGTGCTGGTACCGGGACTAGCGGGCGCAAGGGTCCCAATGAGCAGTTCTTC.

This clonotype was counted between two and nine times. The rearrangement joins TRBV20-1 to TRBJ2-3, with D unresolved. V lost 6 bases and J 2 bases, leaving 9 bases between the germline ends. The CDR3 covers 12 residues. CDR1 DFQATT and CDR2 SNEGSKA come from the germline V gene (reference sequence). As DNA, the CDR3 is TGCAGTGCGCAAACGGCCACAGATACGCAGTATTTT. Its translation: CSAQTATDTQYF.

Remarks on this clonotype: With a much larger clone just one base away, this may be a read error. The chain recombines TRBV19 with TRBJ2-5; D is perhaps TRBD2 (5 bases). The V end lost 5 bases, the J end lost 4 bases, and 17 bases lay between the germline ends. The CDR3 length is 15 residues. Germline V gives CDR1 LNHDA, CDR2 SQIVND (reference sequence). DNA for the CDR3: TGTGCCAGTAGTCGCACTAATGGGAGCCGAGAGACCCAGTACTTC. This translates into CASSRTNGSRETQYF.

The gene calls are TRBV20-1 and TRBJ1-2; D is undetermined. CDR3 size: 15 residues. The V gene's germline CDR1 is DFQATT and CDR2 SNEGSKA (reference sequence). Trimming removed 0 bases at V and 2 bases at J, with 13 bases between. CDR3 residues: CSARDRYSQNYGYTF. CDR3 sequence (DNA): TGCAGTGCTAGAGATCGGTACAGCCAAAACTATGGCTACACCTTC.

This clonotype showed up just a few times. The genes are TRBV4-1 and TRBJ2-1, with 7 bases identical to TRBD2. J lost 6 bases, V lost 1 base, and 6 bases had no gene match. CDR3 length: 15 amino acids. The germline gives CDR1 MGHRA, CDR2 YSYEKL. The CDR3 region is CASSQVSPGGNEQFF. CDR3 DNA sequence: TGCGCCAGCAGCCAAGTCTCCCCGGGGGGCAATGAGCAGTTCTTC.

This chain uses TRBV20-1 with TRBJ2-3, with 8 bases lining up with TRBD2. The CDR3 has 14 amino acids. After removal of 8 bases from V and 6 bases from J, the junction contained 13 bases not matched to a gene. Germline lookup yields CDR1 DFQATT and CDR2 SNEGSKA (reference sequence). CDR3 protein: CSSPGSGSGDTQYF. The CDR3 nucleotides read TGCAGTTCACCCGGGAGCGGGAGTGGCGATACGCAGTATTTT.

A single count supports this clonotype. The CDR3: CATSDSKTGPQETQYF. The CDR3 DNA reads as TGTGCCACCAGTGATAGCAAGACTGGTCCACAAGAGACCCAGTACTTC. The gene calls are TRBV24-1 and TRBJ2-5; D is undetermined. Germline loops: CDR1 KGHDR, CDR2 SFDVKD. Trimming took 3 bases from V and 2 from J, leaving 15 bases between them. The CDR3 is made up of 16 amino acids.

The rearrangement joins TRBV5-6 to TRBJ2-1; no clear D. Germline lookup yields CDR1 SGHDT and CDR2 YYEEEE. Deletions cut 4 bases from V and 6 bases from J, with 17 bases between. The CDR3 loop spans 15 amino acids. For the CDR3, the DNA is TGTGCCAGCAGCATATTTGACTGGTACGGCAATGAGCAGTTCTTC. It is translated as CASSIFDWYGNEQFF.

V gene TRBV20-1 combines with J gene TRBJ2-3; 14 nucleotides agree with TRBD2. Looked up from germline, CDR1 is DFQATT and CDR2 is SNEGSKA (reference sequence). The CDR3 runs 18 residues. The ends lost 0 bases at V and 5 bases at J; junction bases unmatched: 10. The CDR3 spells CSARDQRGLAGVLDTQYF. CDR3 coding DNA: TGCAGTGCTAGAGATCAGAGGGGACTAGCGGGAGTATTAGATACGCAGTATTTT.

Details on this clonotype: At one end the junction does not follow the germline gene, possibly because of a read error. The chain combines TRBV28 with TRBJ2-5; 12 bases fit TRBD2. The CDR3 covers 15 residues. The germline CDR1 and CDR2 sequences are MDHEN and SYDVKM. CDR3 residues: CASSRGTSGQEAQYF. As DNA, the CDR3 is TGTGCCAGCAGCCGCGGGACTAGCGGGCAAGAGGCCCAGTACTTC.

This clonotype was counted between two and nine times. The chain recombines TRBV6-5 with TRBJ2-1; the D is unclear. Trimming took 0 bases from V and 3 from J, leaving 3 bases between them. Germline CDR1 is MNHEY and CDR2 is SVGAGI. The CDR3 runs to 13 residues. The CDR3 here is CASSYSDYNEQFF. The CDR3 nucleotides read TGTGCCAGCAGTTACTCGGACTACAATGAGCAGTTCTTC.

There are a few counts of this clonotype. This chain connects TRBV20-1 to TRBJ2-4, with TRBD2 identical over 9 bases. The end of the DNA is better explained by TRBJ2-7, so the J call may be wrong. Germline loops: CDR1 DFQATT, CDR2 SNEGSKA (reference sequence). CDR3 length equals 14 residues. The DNA of the CDR3 is TGCAGTGCCCAACCGGGACTAGCAGTATACGAGCAGTACTTC. This encodes CSAQPGLAVYEQYF.

This clonotype was detected a few times. This chain joins TRBV5-1 and TRBJ1-5; maybe TRBD1 (6 bases). The CDR3 spans 15 residues. The V and J ends lost 4 bases and 3 bases respectively, with 14 bases between them. Germline CDR1 is SGHRS and CDR2 is YFSETQ. CDR3 loop: CASSQTGSDNQPQHF. CDR3 in DNA: TGCGCCAGCAGCCAAACAGGGTCTGACAATCAGCCCCAGCATTTT.

The gene calls are TRBV20-1 and TRBJ2-2, with 8 bases matching TRBD1. Germline V gene data show CDR1 as DFQATT and CDR2 as SNEGSKA (reference sequence). This CDR3 has 14 residues. V trimming: 6 bases; J trimming: 4 bases; junction bases outside the gene matches: 7. CDR3 in DNA: TGCAGTGCAAGGCAGGGGGCGATCACCGGGGAGCTGTTTTTT. Encoded protein: CSARQGAITGELFF.

This clonotype turned up a few times. This sequence joins TRBV27 and TRBJ2-3; 7 bases are a match to TRBD1. CDR3 length: 15 amino acids. The V and J ends lost 7 bases and 2 bases, in that order; junction bases with no gene match: 9. Germline values: CDR1 MNHEY, CDR2 SMNVEV (reference sequence). Here the CDR3 reads CASTLRGQHTDTQYF. CDR3 DNA: TGTGCCAGCACCCTCAGGGGACAGCACACAGATACGCAGTATTTT.

This clonotype was detected only a few times. This may be a read error, as it is one base from a much larger clone. The V and J genes are TRBV12-3 or TRBV12-4 and TRBJ2-1, with D possibly being TRBD2 (6 bases). The DNA end is a closer match to TRBJ2-7, so the J assignment may be wrong. The CDR3 contains 16 residues. CDR3 nucleotides: TGTGCCAGCAGCCGTTGGAGCGGGCCCTCCTACAATGAGCAGTACTTC. It specifies CASSRWSGPSYNEQYF.

This clonotype was seen a single time. The gene calls are TRBV20-1 and TRBJ1-2, with TRBD1 matching over 11 bases. CDR1 is DFQATT, CDR2 SNEGSKA, per germline (reference sequence). J lost 6 bases, V lost 7 bases, and 4 bases had no gene match. The CDR3 has 12 residues. The CDR3 protein is CSVGTGGDGYTF. The DNA for the CDR3 is TGCAGTGTAGGGACAGGGGGTGATGGCTACACCTTC.

This chain links TRBV29-1 with TRBJ2-7, with D uncertain. The end of the DNA is better explained by TRBJ2-5, so the J call may be wrong. The CDR3 consists of 12 residues. CDR1 is SQVTM and CDR2 is ANQGSEA in the germline V gene. CDR3 nucleotides: TGCAGCGTGCGACGGAGCCCAGAGACCCAGTACTTC. Amino acid sequence: CSVRRSPETQYF.

In DNA form, the CDR3 reads TGTGCCAGCAGCCCCGAGACAGGGCGGCCCTACAATGAGCAGTTCTTC. Residues: CASSPETGRPYNEQFF. The chain combines TRBV2 with TRBJ2-1; 7 bases map to TRBD1. Germline loops: CDR1 SNHLY, CDR2 FYNNEI. V trimming: 6 bases; J trimming: 2 bases; junction bases outside the gene matches: 10. CDR3 size: 16 residues.

This clonotype was counted only a few times. J is TRBJ2-7 and V is TRBV7-2; D is perhaps TRBD1 or TRBD2 (5 bases each). Per germline, CDR1 SGHTA and CDR2 FQGNSA. CDR3 length equals 16 residues. V lost 4 bases to trimming and J lost 0 bases, with 16 bases between them. The CDR3 nucleotides are TGTGCCAGCAGCTCACAACCGGGACGGAGCTCCTACGAGCAGTACTTC. It is translated as CASSSQPGRSSYEQYF.